This T cell receptor (beta chain) was identified in a study of kidney transplant recipient with SARS-CoV-2 infection (dated by TCRdb to about 2021). This specimen's time point label, per the study, means: pre-pandemic baseline sample and day 111 after first positive SARS-CoV-2 test. CDR1 and CDR2 are drawn from the germline V gene: SGDLS, YYNGEE. Germline trimming amounts to 3 bases on V and 0 bases on J, with 15 as the count of junction bases outside the gene matches. Including cysteine and phenylalanine, the CDR3 has 19 amino acids. The CDR3 DNA has 57 bases and is translated from base 1. The listed sequencing device is Illumina MiSeq. Profiling of the peripheral T cell repertoire targeted human TCRbeta genes. On the study's bioinformatics: Beta-binomial modelling was used to test for differences in clonotype abundance while accounting for variability over time. Clonotypes that had expanded were screened against the ImmuneCODE reference database of SARS-CoV-2-associated TCRs and mapped onto regions of the viral genome. Further repertoire analyses covered TRBV gene usage, CDR3 length, CDR3 amino acid overlap between time points, clonotype abundance distributions and Jaccard similarity. TCRdb reran the public reads through fastp at Q25 and MiXCR, keeping productive beta chains. Entries are consolidated by CDR3 protein sequence, retaining the most common genes and DNA. The V and J calls shown here were made by TCRdb, not taken from the authors' results. In all, the sample holds under 300,000 distinct CDR3 sequences, and more than 25% of those were seen once. In total, the top ten clones hold roughly 7% of the sample.

This clonotype has more than one count but fewer than ten. There is no known antigen for this receptor. No much larger clone exists at a distance of one base, and base qualities are not known. This chain is built from TRBV9 and TRBJ2-1, with 7 middle bases fitting TRBD1. The receptor comes from a male patient aged 30 to 40 who had COVID-19 and was a kidney transplant recipient. After a transplant, certain T cells may trace back to the graft donor. The source material was a blood sample, sampled at baseline and on day 111 from a kidney transplant recipient. The CDR3 protein is CASSATNSPGTASYNEQFF. DNA sequence: TGTGCCAGCAGCGCGACCAATTCCCCCGGGACAGCCTCCTACAATGAGCAGTTCTTC.